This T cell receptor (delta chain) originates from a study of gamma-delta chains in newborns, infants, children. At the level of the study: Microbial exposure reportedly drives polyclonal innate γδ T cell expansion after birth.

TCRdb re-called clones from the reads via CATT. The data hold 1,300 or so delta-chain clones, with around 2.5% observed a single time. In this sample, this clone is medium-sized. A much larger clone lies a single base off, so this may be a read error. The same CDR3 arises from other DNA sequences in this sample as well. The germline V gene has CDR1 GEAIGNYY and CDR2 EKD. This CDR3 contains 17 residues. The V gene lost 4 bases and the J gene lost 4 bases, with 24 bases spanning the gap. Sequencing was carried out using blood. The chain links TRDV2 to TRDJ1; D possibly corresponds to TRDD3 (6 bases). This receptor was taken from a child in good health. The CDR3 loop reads CACDSVRGDTRDDKLIF. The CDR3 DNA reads TGTGCCTGTGATTCTGTAAGGGGGGACACGCGAGACGATAAACTCATCTTT.